A single sample gave rise to the 8 T cell receptor beta chains below, sequenced in a study of T cells after yellow fever vaccination. One entry per CDR3 protein results from TCRdb running MiXCR on the 5' RACE reads. The repertoire holds 250,000 to 400,000 distinct CDR3 sequences, with around 4.5% as singletons. This specimen was PBMCs, taken 15 days after the yellow fever booster vaccination. These receptors all stem from a man aged 18 to 35 who received the YFV17D yellow fever vaccine.

This chain joins TRBV11-2 and TRBJ2-7, with unresolved D. V lost 5 bases and J lost 9, with 14 bases in between. The CDR3 extends over 12 amino acids. Germline CDR1 and CDR2: SGHAT and FQNNGV. CDR3 amino acids: CASSQSRSRQYV. For the CDR3, the DNA is TGTGCCAGCAGCCAATCTCGCTCGCGGCAGTACGTC.

The V and J genes are TRBV20-1 and TRBJ1-1; D is unresolved. Germline-derived CDR1 and CDR2 are DFQATT and SNEGSKA (reference sequence). The CDR3 covers 13 residues. The ends were cut back, 5 bases at V and 0 bases at J, with 10 bases in the middle. The CDR3 loop reads CSARPRLNTEAFF. CDR3 DNA: TGCAGTGCTCGCCCAAGACTGAACACTGAAGCTTTCTTT.

The chain uses TRBV7-9 and TRBJ1-5; the D is unclear. Looked up from germline, CDR1 is SEHNR and CDR2 is FQNEAQ (reference sequence). The CDR3 extends over 13 amino acids. V lost 0 bases, J lost 7 bases, and 7 bases lay in between. CDR3 residues: CASSLAEKQPQHF. The CDR3 region has the DNA TGTGCCAGCAGCTTAGCGGAGAAACAGCCCCAGCATTTT.

The table lists this clonotype with many counts. The J gene is TRBJ2-2, the V gene TRBV7-8; D gene uncertain. Trimming shortened V by 8 bases and J by 1 base, and 11 bases separated the two germline ends. This CDR3 is built from 14 residues. CDR1 SGHVS and CDR2 FQNEAQ come from the germline V gene. The CDR3 reads CASQRSKNTGELFF. CDR3 in DNA: TGTGCCAGCCAACGAAGCAAGAACACCGGGGAGCTGTTTTTT. Variable domain in full (rest from reference TRBV7-8 and TRBJ2-2): GAGVSQSPRYKVAKRGQDVALRCDPISGHVSLFWYQQALGQGPEFLTYFQNEAQLDKSGLPSDRFFAERPEGSVSTLKIQRTQQEDSAVYLCASQRSKNTGELFFGEGSRLTVL.

The sample holds many counts of this clonotype. J is TRBJ2-7 and V is TRBV4-2; D possibly uses TRBD1 or TRBD2 (6 bases each). V dropped 0 bases and J dropped 2 bases, with 11 bases sitting between them. The CDR3 has 15 amino acids. Germline assignment: CDR1 LGHNA and CDR2 YNFKEQ. The CDR3 is CASSQELEGAYEQYF. The CDR3 DNA reads as TGTGCCAGCAGCCAAGAGTTGGAGGGGGCCTACGAGCAGTACTTC.

J is TRBJ2-4 and V is TRBV20-1; 10 positions match TRBD1. The CDR3 spans 15 residues. V was clipped by 6 bases and J by 5 bases; unmatched bases: 10. Germline V gene data show CDR1 as DFQATT and CDR2 as SNEGSKA (reference sequence). CDR3 region: CSAPPGQGRQNIQYF. The CDR3 coding sequence is TGCAGTGCCCCCCCGGGACAGGGGCGGCAAAACATTCAGTACTTC.

This clonotype was observed many times. This sequence joins TRBV20-1 and TRBJ2-1, with D perhaps TRBD1 or TRBD2 (5 bases each). Germline lookup yields CDR1 DFQATT and CDR2 SNEGSKA (reference sequence). The V end was cut by 6 bases, the J end by 10 bases, with 16 bases between. This CDR3 region has 12 residues. As DNA, the CDR3 is TGCAGTGCCGGGGACGGGCCTAGGGAGCAGTTCTTC. Translating it yields CSAGDGPREQFF.

The V gene is TRBV5-1, the J gene TRBJ2-5; 9 bases are a match to TRBD1. In germline, CDR1 is SGHRS, CDR2 YFSETQ. There are 14 residues in the CDR3. J gave up 4 bases and V 1 base, and 2 bases lay outside the gene matches. CDR3 bases: TGCGCCAGCAGCTTGTACAGGGGGCGAGAGACCCAGTACTTC. It specifies CASSLYRGRETQYF.